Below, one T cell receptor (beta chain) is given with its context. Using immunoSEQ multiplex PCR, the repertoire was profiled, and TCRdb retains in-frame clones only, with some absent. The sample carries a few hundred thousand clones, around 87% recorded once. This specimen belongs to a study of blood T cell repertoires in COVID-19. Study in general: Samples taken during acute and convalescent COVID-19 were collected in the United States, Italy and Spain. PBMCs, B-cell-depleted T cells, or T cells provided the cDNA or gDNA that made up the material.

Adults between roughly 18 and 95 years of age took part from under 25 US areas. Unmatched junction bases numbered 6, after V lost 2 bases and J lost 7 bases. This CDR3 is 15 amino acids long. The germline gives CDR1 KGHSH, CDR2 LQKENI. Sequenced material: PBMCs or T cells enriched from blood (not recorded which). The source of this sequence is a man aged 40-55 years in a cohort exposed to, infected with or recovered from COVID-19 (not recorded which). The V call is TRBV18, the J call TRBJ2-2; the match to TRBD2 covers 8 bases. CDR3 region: CASSPKRESDGELFF. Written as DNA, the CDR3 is TGTGCCAGCTCACCAAAGCGGGAGTCGGACGGGGAGCTGTTTTTT.